One sample yielded the 11 T cell receptor beta chains listed below, sequenced in a study of T cell responses to AZD1222 COVID-19 vaccine. The data were produced by immunoSEQ multiplex PCR, yet TCRdb's version contains in-frame clones alone and is incomplete. The sample shows 140,000 to 150,000 clones, roughly 91% of them seen only once. The material was peripheral blood, obtained on day 0 of AZD1222 vaccination. The receptors stem from an adult in good health.

V and J are TRBV18 and TRBJ2-5; D ambiguous. This CDR3 is 14 amino acids long. Trimming pared 6 bases from V and 2 bases from J, leaving 13 bases between. Per germline, CDR1 KGHSH and CDR2 LQKENI. For the CDR3, the DNA is TGTGCCAGCTCTCTTCGTGCGAGGCAAGAGACCCAGTACTTC. It specifies CASSLRARQETQYF.

This chain uses TRBV7-8 with TRBJ2-3; TRBD2 matches 7 bases. The CDR3 contains 15 residues. Trimming removed 6 bases from V and 3 bases from J; junction bases left unmatched: 9. Germline-derived CDR1 and CDR2 are SGHVS and FQNEAQ. CDR3 in DNA: TGTGCCAGCAGGGGTCGCGGCGGGAGTACAGATACGCAGTATTTT. It is translated as CASRGRGGSTDTQYF.

The chain is built from TRBV5-1 and TRBJ2-7; 7 bases agree with TRBD2. After removal of 4 bases from V and 7 bases from J, the junction contained 8 bases not matched to a gene. This CDR3 has 13 amino acids. CDR1 and CDR2 from the germline V gene are SGHRS and YFSETQ. The CDR3 here is CASSPGRAGEQYF. CDR3 sequence (DNA): TGCGCCAGCAGCCCTGGGAGGGCCGGGGAGCAGTACTTC.

V is TRBV5-1 and J is TRBJ2-2, with 7 positions matching TRBD1. CDR1 SGHRS and CDR2 YFSETQ come from the germline V gene. There are 14 residues in the CDR3. J lost 6 bases, V lost 4 bases, and 6 bases had no gene match. The CDR3 DNA follows: TGCGCCAGCAGCAGGGGGCAGGCCTCCGGGGAGCTGTTTTTT. This sequence encodes CASSRGQASGELFF.

The rearrangement links TRBV7-9 to TRBJ2-1; 15 bases map to TRBD2. The germline V gene encodes CDR1 SEHNR and CDR2 FQNEAQ (reference sequence). The ends lost 6 bases at V and 9 bases at J; junction bases unmatched: 3. The CDR3 spans 14 residues. In nucleotides, the CDR3 is TGTGCCAGCAGTTGGACTAGCGGGAGGGGTGAGCAGTTCTTC. Its translation: CASSWTSGRGEQFF.

The chain links TRBV7-9 to TRBJ2-2; no definite D call. CDR3 length: 14 amino acids. V was cut by 2 bases and J by 0 bases, with 4 bases left in between. Germline CDR1 is SEHNR and CDR2 is FQNEAQ (reference sequence). The CDR3 sequence is CASSLNTNTGELFF. The CDR3 coding sequence is TGTGCCAGCAGCTTAAACACGAACACCGGGGAGCTGTTTTTT.

The chain joins TRBV19 to TRBJ2-3, with TRBD2 matching 8 bases. Germline V gene lookup returns CDR1 LNHDA and CDR2 SQIVND (reference sequence). The CDR3 has 13 residues. Trimming removed 8 bases from V and 3 bases from J; junction bases left unmatched: 4. The CDR3 nucleotides read TGTGCCAGTGCGGGCGGGAGGACAGATACGCAGTATTTT. This translates into CASAGGRTDTQYF.

The chain carries TRBV7-9 and TRBJ1-3; 7 bases fit TRBD1. V lost 5 bases, J lost 3 bases, and 4 bases stayed unmatched. Per the germline V gene, CDR1 is SEHNR and CDR2 is FQNEAQ (reference sequence). CDR3 size: 14 residues. CDR3 DNA sequence: TGTGCCAGCAGCCCAGCAGGGGGTGGAAACACCATATATTTT. As protein: CASSPAGGGNTIYF. Combining the CDR3 with reference TRBV7-9 and TRBJ1-3 gives the whole variable domain DTGVSQNPRHKITKRGQNVTFRCDPISEHNRLYWYRQTLGQGPEFLTYFQNEAQLEKSRLLSDRFSAERPKGSFSTLEIQRTEQGDSAMYLCASSPAGGGNTIYFGEGSWLTVV.

The chain links TRBV14 to TRBJ1-1, with no clear D. This CDR3 contains 15 residues. In germline, CDR1 is SGHDN, CDR2 FVKESK. The ends were cut back, 1 base at V and 4 bases at J, with 13 bases in the middle. Here the CDR3 reads CASSQVEREGTEAFF. CDR3 coding DNA: TGTGCCAGCAGCCAAGTGGAGAGGGAGGGCACTGAAGCTTTCTTT.

This sequence joins TRBV27 and TRBJ1-6, with 7 positions matching TRBD1. This CDR3 contains 14 residues. With 6 bases clipped from V and 7 bases from J, the junction kept 6 bases outside the gene matches. Per germline, CDR1 MNHEY and CDR2 SMNVEV (reference sequence). The CDR3, as DNA: TGTGCCAGCAGCCCCGGGACAGCGAATTCACCCCTCCACTTT. It translates to CASSPGTANSPLHF.

This chain uses TRBV28 with TRBJ2-7; 8 bases fit TRBD2. Unmatched junction bases numbered 7, after V lost 4 bases and J lost 5 bases. In germline, CDR1 is MDHEN, CDR2 SYDVKM. CDR3 size: 14 residues. The CDR3 sequence: CASSSTAGVNEQYF. For the CDR3, the DNA is TGTGCCAGCAGTTCTACAGCGGGAGTGAACGAGCAGTACTTC.